The rows below give T cell receptor beta chains drawn from one sample of a study of CD8+ T cells in alopecia areata. TCRdb's copy holds only in-frame clones and misses some; the assay was immunoSEQ multiplex PCR. The data contain about 120,000 clones, approximately 49% of them singletons. Sequences were derived from CD8+ T cells sorted from blood, sampled at week 0. These receptors all come from a human donor with alopecia areata. The CDR3 runs from the conserved cysteine through the conserved F or W. A D gene is named only where the DNA matches it firmly. Clone size is not always given. Where it is, it says once, few, many or a class for expanded clones.

J: TRBJ1-2
V: TRBV25-1
size: once
D: -
CDR3: CASSDNRVYGYTF
DNA: TGTGCCAGCAGTGATAACAGGGTGTATGGCTACACCTTC

J: TRBJ1-1
V: TRBV7-9
size: -
D: TRBD1
CDR3: CASSLNQGGTEAFF
DNA: TGTGCCAGCAGCTTAAACCAGGGGGGCACTGAAGCTTTCTTT

J: TRBJ2-7
V: TRBV27
size: -
D: -
CDR3: CASSLLNPLGMSSYEQYF
DNA: TGTGCCAGCAGTTTATTGAACCCCCTGGGTATGAGCTCCTACGAGCAGTACTTC

J: TRBJ1-5
V: TRBV29-1
size: few
D: -
CDR3: CSVALSTNAGNQPQHF
DNA: TGCAGCGTTGCTCTCTCGACAAATGCTGGCAATCAGCCCCAGCATTTT

J: TRBJ1-2
V: TRBV7-9
size: -
D: -
CDR3: CASSLGGDANYGYTF
DNA: TGTGCCAGCAGCTTAGGGGGGGACGCTAACTATGGCTACACCTTC

J: TRBJ2-7
V: TRBV11-2
size: -
D: -
CDR3: CASSLGSESYEQYF
DNA: TGTGCCAGCAGCTTAGGCTCGGAATCCTACGAGCAGTACTTC

J: TRBJ2-7
V: TRBV7-9
size: few
D: -
CDR3: CASSFMDEQYF
DNA: TGTGCCAGCAGCTTTATGGACGAGCAGTACTTC

J: TRBJ2-7
V: TRBV7-9
size: few
D: TRBD1
CDR3: CASSIRDSSYEQYF
DNA: TGTGCCAGCTCAATCAGGGACAGCTCCTACGAGCAGTACTTC

J: TRBJ2-3
V: TRBV5-6
size: few
D: -
CDR3: CASSFQGDTQYF
DNA: TGTGCCAGCAGCTTTCAGGGGGATACGCAGTATTTT

J: TRBJ2-3
V: TRBV5-1
size: -
D: -
CDR3: CASSLVGQPDTQYF
DNA: TGCGCCAGCAGCTTGGTAGGACAGCCCGATACGCAGTATTTT

J: TRBJ1-6
V: TRBV30
size: -
D: -
CDR3: CAWNPGSHNSPLHF
DNA: TGTGCCTGGAATCCGGGGTCGCACAATTCACCCCTCCACTTT

J: TRBJ2-2
V: TRBV15
size: -
D: TRBD2
CDR3: CATSRTRSSGGITGELFF
DNA: TGTGCCACCAGCAGGACCCGCTCTAGCGGGGGTATCACCGGGGAGCTGTTTTTT

J: TRBJ2-1
V: TRBV27
size: -
D: -
CDR3: CASSSGVSEQFF
DNA: TGTGCCAGCAGTTCAGGCGTCAGTGAGCAGTTCTTC

J: TRBJ2-3
V: TRBV7-6
size: few
D: TRBD1
CDR3: CASSPFRQGVLDTQYF
DNA: TGTGCCAGCAGCCCCTTCAGACAGGGGGTATTAGATACGCAGTATTTT

J: TRBJ2-1
V: TRBV5-1
size: -
D: TRBD1
CDR3: CASSSGQGEFNEQFF
DNA: TGCGCCAGCAGCTCGGGACAGGGGGAATTCAATGAGCAGTTCTTC

J: TRBJ1-5
V: TRBV27
size: -
D: -
CDR3: CASRPTGSNQPQHF
DNA: TGTGCCAGCAGGCCAACAGGTAGCAATCAGCCCCAGCATTTT

J: TRBJ2-5
V: TRBV27
size: -
D: -
CDR3: CASSLSGTPETQYF
DNA: TGTGCCAGCAGTTTATCCGGGACTCCCGAGACCCAGTACTTC

J: TRBJ1-1
V: TRBV30
size: few
D: -
CDR3: CAWSGGTGTEAFF
DNA: TGTGCCTGGAGTGGGGGGACGGGCACTGAAGCTTTCTTT

J: TRBJ1-4
V: TRBV9
size: -
D: -
CDR3: CASSSWAANEKLFF
DNA: TGTGCCAGCAGCTCCTGGGCGGCTAATGAAAAACTGTTTTTT

J: TRBJ1-2
V: TRBV7-3
size: -
D: TRBD1
CDR3: CASSPSGTGTYGYTF
DNA: TGTGCCAGCAGCCCATCCGGGACAGGAACCTATGGCTACACCTTC

J: TRBJ1-4
V: TRBV5-6
size: few
D: TRBD1
CDR3: CASSWGTGGEKLFF
DNA: TGTGCCAGCAGCTGGGGGACAGGGGGCGAAAAACTGTTTTTT

J: TRBJ2-3
V: TRBV2
size: -
D: TRBD1
CDR3: CASSEALWTGGTDTQYF
DNA: TGTGCCAGCAGTGAAGCGCTTTGGACAGGGGGGACAGATACGCAGTATTTT

J: TRBJ2-1
V: TRBV13
size: few
D: -
CDR3: CASSLRGGASYNEQFF
DNA: TGTGCCAGCAGCTTAAGAGGGGGGGCCTCCTACAATGAGCAGTTCTTC

J: TRBJ2-7
V: TRBV2
size: -
D: TRBD1
CDR3: CASSRDRGYEQYF
DNA: TGTGCCAGCAGTCGGGACAGGGGCTACGAGCAGTACTTC

J: TRBJ2-7
V: TRBV7-7
size: -
D: -
CDR3: CASSTAEGHEQYF
DNA: TGTGCTAGCAGCACCGCAGAGGGCCACGAGCAGTACTTC

J: TRBJ2-6
V: TRBV4-3
size: many
D: -
CDR3: CASSQEMDVSGANVLTF
DNA: TGCGCCAGCAGCCAAGAGATGGACGTTTCTGGGGCCAACGTCCTGACTTTC

J: TRBJ1-2
V: TRBV27
size: few
D: TRBD1
CDR3: CASSQDRGGYGYTF
DNA: TGTGCCAGCAGTCAGGACAGGGGAGGGTATGGCTACACCTTC

J: TRBJ2-6
V: TRBV7-9
size: few
D: -
CDR3: CASSSRLSGANVLTF
DNA: TGTGCCAGCAGCTCCAGACTCTCTGGGGCCAACGTCCTGACTTTC